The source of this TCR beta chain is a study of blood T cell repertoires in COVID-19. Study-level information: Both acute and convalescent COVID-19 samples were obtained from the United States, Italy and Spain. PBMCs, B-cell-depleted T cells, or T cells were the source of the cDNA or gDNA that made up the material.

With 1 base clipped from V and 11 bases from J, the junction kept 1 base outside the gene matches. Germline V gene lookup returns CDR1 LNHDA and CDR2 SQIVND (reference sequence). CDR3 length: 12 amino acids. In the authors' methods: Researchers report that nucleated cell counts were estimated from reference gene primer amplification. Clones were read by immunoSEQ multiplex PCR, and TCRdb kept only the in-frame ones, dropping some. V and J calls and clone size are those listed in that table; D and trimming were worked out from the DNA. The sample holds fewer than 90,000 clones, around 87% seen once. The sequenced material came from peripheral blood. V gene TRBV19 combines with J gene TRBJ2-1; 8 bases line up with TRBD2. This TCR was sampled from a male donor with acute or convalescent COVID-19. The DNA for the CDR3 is TGTGCCAGTAGTATAGGGACTAGCAAGCAGTTCTTC. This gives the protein CASSIGTSKQFF.